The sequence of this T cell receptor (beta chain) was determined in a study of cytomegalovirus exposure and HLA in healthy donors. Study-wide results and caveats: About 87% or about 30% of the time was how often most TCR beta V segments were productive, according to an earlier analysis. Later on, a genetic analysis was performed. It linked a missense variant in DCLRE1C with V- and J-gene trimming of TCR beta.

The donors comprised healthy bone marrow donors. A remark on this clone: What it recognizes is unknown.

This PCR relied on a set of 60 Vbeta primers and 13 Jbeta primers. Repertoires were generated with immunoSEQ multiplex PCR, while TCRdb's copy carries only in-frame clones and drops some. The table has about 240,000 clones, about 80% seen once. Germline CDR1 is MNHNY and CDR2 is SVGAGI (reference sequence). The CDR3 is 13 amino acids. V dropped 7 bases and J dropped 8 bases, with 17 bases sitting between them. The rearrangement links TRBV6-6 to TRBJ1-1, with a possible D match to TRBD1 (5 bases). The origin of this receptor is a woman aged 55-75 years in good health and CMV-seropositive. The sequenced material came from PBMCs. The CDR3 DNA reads TGTGCCAGCACCCAGGGTGAAGGGCGGGAAGCTTTCTTT. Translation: CASTQGEGREAFF.